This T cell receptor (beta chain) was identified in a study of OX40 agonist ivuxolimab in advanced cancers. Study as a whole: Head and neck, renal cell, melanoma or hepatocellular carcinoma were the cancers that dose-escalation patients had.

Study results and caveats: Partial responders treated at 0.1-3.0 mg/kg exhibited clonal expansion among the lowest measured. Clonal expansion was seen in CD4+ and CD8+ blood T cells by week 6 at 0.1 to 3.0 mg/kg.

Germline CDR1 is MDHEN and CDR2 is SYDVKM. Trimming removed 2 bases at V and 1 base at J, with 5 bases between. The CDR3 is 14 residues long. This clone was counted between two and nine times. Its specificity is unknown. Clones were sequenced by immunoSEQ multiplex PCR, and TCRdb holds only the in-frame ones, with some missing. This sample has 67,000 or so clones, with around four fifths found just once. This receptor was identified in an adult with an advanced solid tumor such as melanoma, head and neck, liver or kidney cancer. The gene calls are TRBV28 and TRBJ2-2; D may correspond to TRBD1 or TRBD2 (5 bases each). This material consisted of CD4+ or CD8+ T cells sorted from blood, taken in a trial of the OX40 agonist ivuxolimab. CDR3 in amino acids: CASSLGGNTGELFF. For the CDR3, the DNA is TGTGCCAGCAGTTTAGGGGGGAACACCGGGGAGCTGTTTTTT.